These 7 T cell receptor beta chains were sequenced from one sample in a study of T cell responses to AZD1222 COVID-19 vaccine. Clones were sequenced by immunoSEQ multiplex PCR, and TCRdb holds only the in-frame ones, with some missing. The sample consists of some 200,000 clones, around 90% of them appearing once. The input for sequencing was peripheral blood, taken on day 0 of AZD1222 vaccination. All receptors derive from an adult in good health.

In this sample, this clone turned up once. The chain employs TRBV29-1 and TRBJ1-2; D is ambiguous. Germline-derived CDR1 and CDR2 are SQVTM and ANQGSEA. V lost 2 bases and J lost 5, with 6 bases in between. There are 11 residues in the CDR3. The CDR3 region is CSVEPSYGYTF. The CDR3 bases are TGCAGCGTTGAACCCTCATATGGCTACACCTTC.

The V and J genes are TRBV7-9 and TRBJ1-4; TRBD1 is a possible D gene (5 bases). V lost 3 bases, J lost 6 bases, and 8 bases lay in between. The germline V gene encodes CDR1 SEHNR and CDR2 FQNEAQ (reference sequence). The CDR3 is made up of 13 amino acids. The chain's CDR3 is CASSFLGDEKLFF. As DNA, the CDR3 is TGTGCCAGCAGCTTTTTGGGGGATGAAAAACTGTTTTTT.

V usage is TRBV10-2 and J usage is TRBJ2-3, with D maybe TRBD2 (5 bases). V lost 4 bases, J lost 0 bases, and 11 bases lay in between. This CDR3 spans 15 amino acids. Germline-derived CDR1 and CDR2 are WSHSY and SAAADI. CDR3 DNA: TGCGCCAGCAGTGCAGACGGGATTAGCACAGATACGCAGTATTTT. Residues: CASSADGISTDTQYF.

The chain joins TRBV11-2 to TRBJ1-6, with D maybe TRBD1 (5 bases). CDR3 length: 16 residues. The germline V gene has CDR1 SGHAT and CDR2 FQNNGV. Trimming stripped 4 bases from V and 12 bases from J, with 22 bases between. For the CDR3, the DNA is TGTGCCAGCAGCTCCCACCCCCGGGACGCGAGCGGACCCCTCCACTTT. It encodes CASSSHPRDASGPLHF.

CDR3 loop: CASSQIAGEGYEQYF. The CDR3 DNA is TGCGCCAGCAGCCAGATAGCGGGAGAGGGCTACGAGCAGTACTTC. J is TRBJ2-7 and V is TRBV4-3, with 9 positions matching TRBD2. V lost 3 bases and J lost 3; bases outside the gene matches: 6. The CDR3 runs 15 residues. Germline-derived CDR1 and CDR2 are LGHNA and YSLEER.

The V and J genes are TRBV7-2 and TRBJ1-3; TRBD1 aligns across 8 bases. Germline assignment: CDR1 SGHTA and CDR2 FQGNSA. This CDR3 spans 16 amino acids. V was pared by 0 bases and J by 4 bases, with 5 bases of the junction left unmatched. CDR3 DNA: TGTGCCAGCAGCTTAGCCGACAGGGGAGGAGGAAACACCATATATTTT. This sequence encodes CASSLADRGGGNTIYF.

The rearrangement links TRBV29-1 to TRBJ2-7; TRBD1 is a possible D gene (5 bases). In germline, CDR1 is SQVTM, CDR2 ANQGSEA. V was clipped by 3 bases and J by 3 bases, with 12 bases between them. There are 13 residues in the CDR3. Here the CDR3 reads CSVDGPQGYEQYF. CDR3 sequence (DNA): TGCAGCGTTGATGGTCCCCAGGGCTACGAGCAGTACTTC.